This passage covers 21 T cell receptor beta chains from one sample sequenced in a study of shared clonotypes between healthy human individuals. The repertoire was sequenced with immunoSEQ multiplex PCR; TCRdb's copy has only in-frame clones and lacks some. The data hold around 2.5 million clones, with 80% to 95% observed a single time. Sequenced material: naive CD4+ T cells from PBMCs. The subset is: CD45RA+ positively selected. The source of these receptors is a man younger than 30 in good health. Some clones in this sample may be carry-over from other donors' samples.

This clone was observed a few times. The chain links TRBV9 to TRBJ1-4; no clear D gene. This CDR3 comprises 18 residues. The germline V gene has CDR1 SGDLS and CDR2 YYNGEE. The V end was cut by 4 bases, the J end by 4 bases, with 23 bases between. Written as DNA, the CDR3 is TGTGCCAGCAGCTCTCACCTAGGAGGCACGACTTTTAATGAAAAACTGTTTTTT. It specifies CASSSHLGGTTFNEKLFF.

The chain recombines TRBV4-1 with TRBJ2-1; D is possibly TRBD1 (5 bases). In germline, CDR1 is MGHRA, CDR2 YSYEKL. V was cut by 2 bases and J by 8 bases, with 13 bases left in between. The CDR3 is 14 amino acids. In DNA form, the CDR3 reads TGCGCCAGCAGCCAACGGCAGGGAATCTATGAGCAGTTCTTC. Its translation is CASSQRQGIYEQFF.

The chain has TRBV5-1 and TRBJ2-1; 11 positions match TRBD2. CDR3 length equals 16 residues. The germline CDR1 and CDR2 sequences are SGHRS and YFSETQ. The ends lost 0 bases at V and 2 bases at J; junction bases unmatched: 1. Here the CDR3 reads CASSLELAGAYNEQFF. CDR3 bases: TGCGCCAGCAGCTTGGAACTAGCGGGGGCCTACAATGAGCAGTTCTTC.

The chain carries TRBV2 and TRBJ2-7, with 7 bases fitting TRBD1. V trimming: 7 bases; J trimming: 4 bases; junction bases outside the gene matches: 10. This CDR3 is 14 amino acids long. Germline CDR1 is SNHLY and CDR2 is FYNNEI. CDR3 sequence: CASIYGTVPYEQYF. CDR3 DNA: TGTGCCAGCATATACGGGACAGTACCTTACGAGCAGTACTTC.

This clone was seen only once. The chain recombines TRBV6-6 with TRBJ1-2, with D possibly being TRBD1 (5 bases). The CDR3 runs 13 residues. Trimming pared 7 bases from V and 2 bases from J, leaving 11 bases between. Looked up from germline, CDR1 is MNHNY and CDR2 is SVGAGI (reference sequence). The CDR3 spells CASTGFQNYGYTF. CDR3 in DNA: TGTGCCAGCACAGGGTTTCAGAACTATGGCTACACCTTC.

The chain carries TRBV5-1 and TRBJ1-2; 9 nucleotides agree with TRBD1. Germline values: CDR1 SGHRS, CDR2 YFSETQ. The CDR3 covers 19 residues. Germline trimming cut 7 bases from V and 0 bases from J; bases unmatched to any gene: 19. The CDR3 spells CASAPQLGGTGWTNYGYTF. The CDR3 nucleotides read TGCGCCAGCGCCCCTCAGCTTGGTGGGACAGGGTGGACTAACTATGGCTACACCTTC.

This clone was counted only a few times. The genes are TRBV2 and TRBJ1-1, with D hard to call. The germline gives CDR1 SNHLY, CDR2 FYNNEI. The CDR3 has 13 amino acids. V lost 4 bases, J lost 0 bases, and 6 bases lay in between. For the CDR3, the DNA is TGTGCCAGCAGTGTCGCGATGAACACTGAAGCTTTCTTT. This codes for CASSVAMNTEAFF.

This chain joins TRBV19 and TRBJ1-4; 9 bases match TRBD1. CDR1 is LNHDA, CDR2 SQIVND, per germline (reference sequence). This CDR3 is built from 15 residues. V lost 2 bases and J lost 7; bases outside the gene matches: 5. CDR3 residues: CASSILGQGSEKLFF. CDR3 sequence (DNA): TGTGCCAGTAGTATACTCGGACAGGGGAGTGAAAAACTGTTTTTT.

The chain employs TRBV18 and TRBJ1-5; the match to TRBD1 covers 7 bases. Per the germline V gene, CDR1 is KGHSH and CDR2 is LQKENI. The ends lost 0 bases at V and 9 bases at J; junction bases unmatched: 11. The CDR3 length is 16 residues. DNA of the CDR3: TGTGCCAGCTCACCACCGGGGCGGGACAGTATTGGGCCCCAGCATTTT. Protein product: CASSPPGRDSIGPQHF.

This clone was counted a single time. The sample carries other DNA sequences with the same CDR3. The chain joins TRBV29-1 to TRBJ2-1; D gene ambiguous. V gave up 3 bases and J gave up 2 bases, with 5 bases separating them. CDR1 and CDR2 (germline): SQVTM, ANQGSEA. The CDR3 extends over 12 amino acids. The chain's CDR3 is CSVERTYNEQFF. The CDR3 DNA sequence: TGCAGCGTTGAGAGGACCTACAATGAGCAGTTCTTC.

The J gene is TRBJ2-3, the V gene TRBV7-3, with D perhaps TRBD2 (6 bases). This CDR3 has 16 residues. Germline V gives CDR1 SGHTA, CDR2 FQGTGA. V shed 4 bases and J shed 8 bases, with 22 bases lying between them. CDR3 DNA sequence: TGTGCCAGCAGCTCCCGACTAGTAAATTCCTCGGGTACGCAGTATTTT. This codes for CASSSRLVNSSGTQYF.

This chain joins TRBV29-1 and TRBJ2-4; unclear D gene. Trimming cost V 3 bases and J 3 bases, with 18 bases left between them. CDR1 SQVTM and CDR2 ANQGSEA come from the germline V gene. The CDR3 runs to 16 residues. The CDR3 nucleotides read TGCAGCGTTGACGCCCTCGATGACTTTCACAAAAACATTCAGTACTTC. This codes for CSVDALDDFHKNIQYF.

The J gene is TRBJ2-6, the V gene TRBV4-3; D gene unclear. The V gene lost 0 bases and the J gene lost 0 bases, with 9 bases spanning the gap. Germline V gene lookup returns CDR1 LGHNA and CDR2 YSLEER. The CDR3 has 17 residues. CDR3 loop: CASSQEAETSGANVLTF. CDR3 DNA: TGCGCCAGCAGCCAAGAGGCCGAAACCTCTGGGGCCAACGTCCTGACTTTC.

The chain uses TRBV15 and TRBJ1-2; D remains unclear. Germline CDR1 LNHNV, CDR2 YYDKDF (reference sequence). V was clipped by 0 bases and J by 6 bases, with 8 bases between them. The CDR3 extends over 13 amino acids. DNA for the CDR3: TGTGCCACCAGCAGAGATTTTTTGGATGGCTACACCTTC. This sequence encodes CATSRDFLDGYTF.

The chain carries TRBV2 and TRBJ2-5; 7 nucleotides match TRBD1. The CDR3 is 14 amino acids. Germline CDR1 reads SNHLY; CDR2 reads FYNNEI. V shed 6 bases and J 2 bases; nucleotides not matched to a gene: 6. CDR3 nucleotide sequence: TGTGCCAGCAGGCTACGGGACAGACAAGAGACCCAGTACTTC. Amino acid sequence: CASRLRDRQETQYF.

The CDR3 is CASSLPRDSDYEQYF. The DNA of the CDR3 is TGTGCCAGCAGCTTACCACGGGACAGCGACTACGAGCAGTACTTC. This chain links TRBV13 with TRBJ2-7, with 7 positions matching TRBD1. CDR1 is PRHDT, CDR2 FYEKMQ, per germline (reference sequence). The V gene end was trimmed by 2 bases and the J gene end by 3 bases; junction bases not matched to a gene: 7. The CDR3 is 15 residues long.

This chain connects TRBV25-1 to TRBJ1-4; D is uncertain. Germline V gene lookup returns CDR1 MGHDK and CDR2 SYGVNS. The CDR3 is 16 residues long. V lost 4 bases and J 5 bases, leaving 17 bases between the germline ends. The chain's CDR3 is CASSAAVWEENEKLFF. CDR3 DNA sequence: TGTGCCAGCAGTGCAGCAGTTTGGGAGGAAAATGAAAAACTGTTTTTT.

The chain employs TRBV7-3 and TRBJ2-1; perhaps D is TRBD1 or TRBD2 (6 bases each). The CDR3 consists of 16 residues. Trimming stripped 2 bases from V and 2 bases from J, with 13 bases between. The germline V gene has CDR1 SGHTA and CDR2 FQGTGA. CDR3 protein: CASSLGGQVPYNEQFF. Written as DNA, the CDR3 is TGTGCCAGCAGCTTAGGGGGGCAGGTCCCCTACAATGAGCAGTTCTTC.

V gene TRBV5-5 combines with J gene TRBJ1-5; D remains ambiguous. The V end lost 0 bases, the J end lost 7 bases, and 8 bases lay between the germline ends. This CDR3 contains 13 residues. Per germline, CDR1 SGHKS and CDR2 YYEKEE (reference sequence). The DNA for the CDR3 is TGTGCCAGCAGCTTGGAGATAGGGCAGCCCCAGCATTTT. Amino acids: CASSLEIGQPQHF.

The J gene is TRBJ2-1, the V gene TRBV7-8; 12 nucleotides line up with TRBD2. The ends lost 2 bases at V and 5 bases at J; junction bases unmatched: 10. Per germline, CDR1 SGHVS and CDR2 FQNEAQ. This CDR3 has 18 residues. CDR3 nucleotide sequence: TGTGCCAGCAGCTTACTCGTCCCTAGCGGGAGGGCCCACAATGAGCAGTTCTTC. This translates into CASSLLVPSGRAHNEQFF.

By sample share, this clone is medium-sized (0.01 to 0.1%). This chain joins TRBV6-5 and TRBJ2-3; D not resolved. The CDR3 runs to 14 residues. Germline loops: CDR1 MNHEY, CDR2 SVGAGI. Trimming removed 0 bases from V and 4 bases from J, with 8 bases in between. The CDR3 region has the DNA TGTGCCAGCAGTTACTCGACTGGGTCAGATACGCAGTATTTT. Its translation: CASSYSTGSDTQYF.